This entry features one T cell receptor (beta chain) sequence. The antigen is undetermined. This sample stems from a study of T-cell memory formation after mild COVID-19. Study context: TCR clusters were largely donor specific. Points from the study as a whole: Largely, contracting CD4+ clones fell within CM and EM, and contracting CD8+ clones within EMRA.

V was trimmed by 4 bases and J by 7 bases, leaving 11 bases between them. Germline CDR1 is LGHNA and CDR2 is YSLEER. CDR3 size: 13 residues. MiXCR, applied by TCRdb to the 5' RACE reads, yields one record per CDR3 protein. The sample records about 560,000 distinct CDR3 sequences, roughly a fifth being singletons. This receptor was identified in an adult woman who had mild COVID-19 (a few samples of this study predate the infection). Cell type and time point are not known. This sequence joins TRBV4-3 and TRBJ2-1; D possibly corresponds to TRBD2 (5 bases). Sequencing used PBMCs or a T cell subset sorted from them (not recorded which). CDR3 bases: TGCGCCAGCAGCCCGAACACTAGGAATGAGCAGTTCTTC. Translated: CASSPNTRNEQFF.